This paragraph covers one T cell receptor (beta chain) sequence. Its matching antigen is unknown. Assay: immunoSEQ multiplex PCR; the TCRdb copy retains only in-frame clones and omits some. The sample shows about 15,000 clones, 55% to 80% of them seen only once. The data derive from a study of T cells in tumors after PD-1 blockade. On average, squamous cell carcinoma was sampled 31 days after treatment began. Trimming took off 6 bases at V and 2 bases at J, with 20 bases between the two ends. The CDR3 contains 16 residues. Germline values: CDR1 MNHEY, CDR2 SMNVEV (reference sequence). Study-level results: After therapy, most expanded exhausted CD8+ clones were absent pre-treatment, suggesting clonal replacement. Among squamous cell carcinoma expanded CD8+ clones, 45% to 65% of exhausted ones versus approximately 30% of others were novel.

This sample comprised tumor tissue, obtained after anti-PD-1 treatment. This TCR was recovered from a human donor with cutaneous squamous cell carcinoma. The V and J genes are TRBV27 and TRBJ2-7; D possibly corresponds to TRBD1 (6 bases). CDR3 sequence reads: CASSPPPTGFAYEQYF. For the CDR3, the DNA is TGTGCCAGCAGCCCACCCCCCACAGGGTTTGCCTACGAGCAGTACTTC.